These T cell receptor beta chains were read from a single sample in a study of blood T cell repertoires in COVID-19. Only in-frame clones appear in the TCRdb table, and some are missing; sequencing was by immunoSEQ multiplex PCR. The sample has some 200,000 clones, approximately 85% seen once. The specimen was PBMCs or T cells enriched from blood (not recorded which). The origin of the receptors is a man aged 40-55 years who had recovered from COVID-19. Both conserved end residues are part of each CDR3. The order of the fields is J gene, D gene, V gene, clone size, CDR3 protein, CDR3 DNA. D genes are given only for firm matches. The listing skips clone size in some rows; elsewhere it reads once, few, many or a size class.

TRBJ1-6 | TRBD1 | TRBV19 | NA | CASSRTGTGEFPRNSPLHF | TGTGCCAGTAGTAGAACTGGGACAGGAGAGTTTCCGCGTAATTCACCCCTCCACTTT
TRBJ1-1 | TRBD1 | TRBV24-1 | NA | CATSGRGPGTEAFF | TGTGCCACCAGTGGTAGGGGGCCTGGGACTGAAGCTTTCTTT
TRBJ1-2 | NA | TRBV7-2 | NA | CASSLAAGRGYGYTF | TGTGCCAGCAGCTTAGCGGCCGGCAGGGGCTATGGCTACACCTTC
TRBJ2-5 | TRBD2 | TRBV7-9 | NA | CASSHGRERPKETQYF | TGTGCCAGCAGCCACGGGAGGGAAAGGCCAAAGGAGACCCAGTACTTC
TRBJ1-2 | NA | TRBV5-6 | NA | CASSFGRGAPFSF | NA
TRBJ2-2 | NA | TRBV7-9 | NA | CASSRDTGELFF | TGTGCCAGCAGCCGAGACACCGGGGAGCTGTTTTTT
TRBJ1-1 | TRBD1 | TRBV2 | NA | CASRGGQGVNTEAFF | TGTGCCAGCAGGGGGGGACAGGGGGTTAACACTGAAGCTTTCTTT
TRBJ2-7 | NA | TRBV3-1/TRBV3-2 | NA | CASSQLPFPNYEQYF | TGTGCCAGCAGCCAACTACCTTTCCCAAACTACGAGCAGTACTTC
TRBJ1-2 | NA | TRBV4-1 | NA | CASSQDGPYGYTF | TGCGCCAGCAGCCAAGACGGTCCCTATGGCTACACCTTC
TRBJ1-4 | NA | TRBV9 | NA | CASSVREGEKLFF | TGTGCCAGCAGCGTAAGGGAGGGGGAAAAACTGTTTTTT
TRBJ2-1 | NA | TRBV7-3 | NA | CASSPTLRGEQFF | TGTGCCAGCAGCCCTACACTCCGGGGTGAGCAGTTCTTC
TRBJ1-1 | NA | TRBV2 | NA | CASLPDSYRMNTEAFF | TGTGCCAGCCTCCCCGACAGTTACCGAATGAACACTGAAGCTTTCTTT
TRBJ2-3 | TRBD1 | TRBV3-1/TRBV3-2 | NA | CASSRGQGWTDTQYF | TGTGCCAGCAGCCGCGGACAGGGGTGGACAGATACGCAGTATTTT
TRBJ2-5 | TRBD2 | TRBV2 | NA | CATAGGSETQYF | TGTGCCACAGCGGGAGGGTCAGAGACCCAGTACTTC
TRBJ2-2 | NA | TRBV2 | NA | CASSERGPGELFF | TGTGCCAGCTCAGAGCGAGGGCCCGGGGAGCTGTTTTTT
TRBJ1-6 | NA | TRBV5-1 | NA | CASSLGLGQGGSPLHF | TGCGCCAGCAGCTTGGGATTGGGGCAGGGAGGCTCACCCCTCCACTTT
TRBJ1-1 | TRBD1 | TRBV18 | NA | CASSPTGPQGTEAFF | TGTGCCAGCTCCCCGACAGGGCCGCAAGGCACTGAAGCTTTCTTT
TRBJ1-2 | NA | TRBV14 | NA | CASSLGSGSGGYTF | TGTGCCAGCAGCCTCGGCTCGGGTTCCGGGGGCTACACCTTC
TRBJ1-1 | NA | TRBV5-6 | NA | CASGSAGALNTEAFF | TGTGCCAGTGGGTCGGCGGGGGCCCTGAACACTGAAGCTTTCTTT
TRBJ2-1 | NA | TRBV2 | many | CASLYNEQFF | TGTGCCAGCCTATACAATGAGCAGTTCTTC
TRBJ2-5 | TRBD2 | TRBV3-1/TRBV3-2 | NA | CASSPGLAGGGQETQYF | TGTGCCAGCAGCCCCGGACTAGCGGGGGGGGGCCAAGAGACCCAGTACTTC
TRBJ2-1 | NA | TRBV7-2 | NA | CASSLVFSGINEQFF | TGTGCCAGCAGCTTAGTTTTTAGCGGAATCAATGAGCAGTTCTTC
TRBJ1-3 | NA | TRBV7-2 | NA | CASRSSGVSGNTIYF | TGTGCCAGCAGATCGTCAGGGGTTTCTGGAAACACCATATATTTT
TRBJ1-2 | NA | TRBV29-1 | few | CSVEFGGGYGYTF | TGCAGCGTTGAGTTCGGCGGTGGCTATGGCTACACCTTC
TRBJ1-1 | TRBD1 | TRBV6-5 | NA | CASNTGGTEAFF | TGTGCCAGCAATACAGGGGGCACTGAAGCTTTCTTT
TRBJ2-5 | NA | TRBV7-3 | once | CASSLGNGETQYF | TGTGCCAGCAGCTTAGGTAACGGGGAGACCCAGTACTTC
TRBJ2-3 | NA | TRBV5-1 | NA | CASSPLALNTDTQYF | TGCGCCAGCAGCCCCCTAGCACTAAACACAGATACGCAGTATTTT
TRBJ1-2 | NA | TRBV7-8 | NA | CASSLGVSYGYTF | TGTGCCAGCAGCTTAGGCGTTTCCTATGGCTACACCTTC
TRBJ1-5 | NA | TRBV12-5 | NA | CASGKDRNQPQHF | TGTGCTAGTGGGAAGGACAGAAATCAGCCCCAGCATTTT
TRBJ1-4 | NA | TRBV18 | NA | CASSPSQGGEKLFF | TGTGCCAGCTCACCCTCACAGGGCGGTGAAAAACTGTTTTTT
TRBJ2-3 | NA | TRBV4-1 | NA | CASSQDPGEGTDTQYF | TGCGCCAGCAGCCAAGATCCGGGGGAGGGCACAGATACGCAGTATTTT
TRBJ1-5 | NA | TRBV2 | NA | CASISTVGAPQQHF | TGTGCCAGCATCTCAACGGTGGGGGCACCCCAACAGCATTTT
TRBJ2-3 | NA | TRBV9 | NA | CASSVRRAGTKGGTDTQYF | TGTGCCAGCAGCGTACGGCGAGCGGGCACGAAGGGCGGCACAGATACGCAGTATTTT
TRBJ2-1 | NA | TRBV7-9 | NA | CASSLGTTGAEFF | TGTGCCAGCAGCTTAGGTACGACCGGAGCCGAATTCTTC
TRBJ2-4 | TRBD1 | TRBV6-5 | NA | CASSYGDRTDIQYF | TGTGCCAGCAGTTACGGGGACAGGACGGACATTCAGTACTTC
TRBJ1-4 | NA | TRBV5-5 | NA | CASSKTVPNEKLFF | TGTGCCAGCAGCAAGACTGTACCTAATGAAAAACTGTTTTTT
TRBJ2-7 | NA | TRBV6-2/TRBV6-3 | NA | CASSYPGDEQYF | TGTGCCAGCAGTTACCCGGGGGACGAGCAGTACTTC
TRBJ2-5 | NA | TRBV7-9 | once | CASSPGTGHQETQYF | TGTGCCAGCAGCCCTGGAACGGGTCACCAAGAGACCCAGTACTTC
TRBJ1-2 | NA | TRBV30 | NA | CAWSVGANYGYTF | TGTGCCTGGAGTGTGGGCGCTAACTATGGCTACACCTTC
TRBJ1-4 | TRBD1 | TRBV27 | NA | CASPGQLRHPNEKLFF | TGTGCCAGCCCGGGACAGCTCAGACACCCTAATGAAAAACTGTTTTTT
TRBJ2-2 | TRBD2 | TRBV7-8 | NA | CASRGSGGGELFF | TGTGCCAGCAGGGGGAGCGGGGGCGGGGAGCTGTTTTTT
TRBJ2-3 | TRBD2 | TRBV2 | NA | CASSGEERGHKDF | TGTGCCAGCAGTGGGGAGGAGCGGGGCCACAAGGATTTT
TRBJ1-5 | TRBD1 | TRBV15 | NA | CATSSGTGYNQPQHF | TGTGCCACCAGCAGCGGGACAGGGTACAATCAGCCCCAGCATTTT
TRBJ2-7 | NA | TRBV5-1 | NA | CASSQRSPKAGETYEQYF | TGCGCCAGCAGTCAGCGGTCCCCCAAGGCCGGGGAAACCTACGAGCAGTACTTC
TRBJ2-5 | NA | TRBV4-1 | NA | CASSQGSGETQYF | TGCGCCAGCAGCCAAGGCAGTGGAGAGACCCAGTACTTC
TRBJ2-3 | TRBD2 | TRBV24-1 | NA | CATIPVFRREGADTQYF | TGTGCCACCATTCCGGTCTTTCGAAGGGAGGGCGCAGATACGCAGTATTTT
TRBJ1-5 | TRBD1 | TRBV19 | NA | CASNFGSNRGSQPQHF | TGTGCCAGTAATTTCGGGTCAAACAGGGGGTCTCAGCCCCAGCATTTT
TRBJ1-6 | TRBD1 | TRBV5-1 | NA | CASNVGTGNSPLHF | TGCGCCAGCAATGTGGGGACAGGGAATTCACCCCTCCACTTT
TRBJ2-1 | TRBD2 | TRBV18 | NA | CASSKREDVEQFF | TGTGCCAGCTCGAAGCGGGAGGATGTTGAGCAGTTCTTC
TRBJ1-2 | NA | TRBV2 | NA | CASSEGRGNDGYTF | TGTGCCAGCAGTGAAGGTAGGGGGAACGACGGCTACACCTTC